The clone carrying this T cell receptor beta chain was observed at least ten times. The data were obtained in a study of blood T cell repertoires in COVID-19. The V end was cut by 4 bases, the J end by 4 bases, with 10 bases between. This CDR3 region has 13 residues. Germline loops: CDR1 SGHDN, CDR2 FVKESK. Measured with immunoSEQ multiplex PCR; TCRdb has only the in-frame clones, and not every one. The table shows 140,000 to 150,000 clones, with approximately 85% occurring only once. The chain joins TRBV14 to TRBJ1-2, with D maybe TRBD1 (6 bases). Sequences were obtained from PBMCs or T cells enriched from blood (not recorded which). The TCR was taken from a woman aged 50 to 60 with acute COVID-19. The CDR3, as DNA: TGTGCCAGCAGCCGAGGGGGTCTCTATGGCTACACCTTC. Residues: CASSRGGLYGYTF.